The 26 T cell receptor beta chains reported below all come from one sample, sequenced in a study of memory CD4+ T cells and cytomegalovirus serostatus. Method: immunoSEQ multiplex PCR; TCRdb's copy keeps in-frame clones and lacks some. The data contain 40,000 to 55,000 clones, approximately 83% of them singletons. The sort gate was single viable CD3+CD4+CD8-CD45RO+ cells for memory CD4+ T cells. Sequenced: memory CD4+ T cells from blood. The receptors stem from an adult in good health and CMV-seronegative.

V and J are TRBV7-9 and TRBJ1-3; D perhaps matches TRBD1 (5 bases). In germline, CDR1 is SEHNR, CDR2 FQNEAQ (reference sequence). The CDR3 has 14 residues. V was pared by 0 bases and J by 7 bases, with 10 bases between. This chain's CDR3 is CASSLAFGGNTIYF. DNA of the CDR3: TGTGCCAGCAGCTTAGCATTTGGGGGGAACACCATATATTTT. The full variable domain, with the rest looked up from reference TRBV7-9 and TRBJ1-3, is DTGVSQNPRHKITKRGQNVTFRCDPISEHNRLYWYRQTLGQGPEFLTYFQNEAQLEKSRLLSDRFSAERPKGSFSTLEIQRTEQGDSAMYLCASSLAFGGNTIYFGEGSWLTVV.

This clone appeared a few times. The gene calls are TRBV5-1 and TRBJ2-7; TRBD1 aligns across 12 bases. This CDR3 has 17 residues. The V gene end was trimmed by 0 bases and the J gene end by 6 bases; junction bases not matched to a gene: 10. Per the germline V gene, CDR1 is SGHRS and CDR2 is YFSETQ. CDR3 DNA sequence: TGCGCCAGCAGCTTGGACGGTCCGGGACAGGGGGCTAGCGAGCAGTACTTC. Amino acids: CASSLDGPGQGASEQYF.

This chain joins TRBV6-6 and TRBJ1-5, with unresolved D. Germline V gene sequence: CDR1 MNHNY, CDR2 SVGAGI (reference sequence). This CDR3 contains 13 residues. V gave up 7 bases and J gave up 0 bases, with 7 bases separating them. This chain's CDR3 is CASKGNSNQPQHF. The CDR3 DNA sequence: TGTGCCAGCAAAGGGAATAGCAATCAGCCCCAGCATTTT.

This clone turned up a few times. The rearrangement joins TRBV20-1 to TRBJ1-1; D gene ambiguous. The CDR3 length is 11 residues. The V gene lost 1 base and the J gene lost 6 bases, with 6 bases spanning the gap. Looked up from germline, CDR1 is DFQATT and CDR2 is SNEGSKA (reference sequence). The CDR3 spells CSARAGPEAFF. The CDR3 DNA reads as TGCAGTGCTAGAGCTGGTCCTGAAGCTTTCTTT.

V gene TRBV12-5 combines with J gene TRBJ1-1, with no clear D. CDR3 length: 15 amino acids. Germline V gene sequence: CDR1 LGHNT, CDR2 FRNRAP. The ends were cut back, 1 base at V and 1 base at J, with 10 bases in the middle. Written as DNA, the CDR3 is TGTGCTAGTGGTTTGGCCCTGGGAGGGAACACTGAAGCTTTCTTT. Translating gives CASGLALGGNTEAFF.

This clone came up once. V gene TRBV4-3 combines with J gene TRBJ2-3; a weak D match, TRBD2 (5 bases). CDR1 LGHNA and CDR2 YSLEER come from the germline V gene. V was clipped by 0 bases and J by 4 bases, with 14 bases between them. This CDR3 contains 16 residues. In nucleotides, the CDR3 is TGCGCCAGCAGCCAAGATTGGGTGAGGGAAGCAGATACGCAGTATTTT. Translated, it gives CASSQDWVREADTQYF.

The chain couples TRBV19 to TRBJ1-1; 7 bases fit TRBD1. Trimming at V came to 9 bases and at J to 5 bases, leaving 9 bases not matched to a gene. The germline gives CDR1 LNHDA, CDR2 SQIVND (reference sequence). The CDR3 has 13 residues. The CDR3 loop is CASRDRVVTEAFF. Here the CDR3 DNA reads TGTGCCAGCCGCGACAGGGTTGTAACTGAAGCTTTCTTT.

The chain is built from TRBV5-1 and TRBJ2-2, with TRBD1 matching 8 bases. The germline CDR1 and CDR2 sequences are SGHRS and YFSETQ. Trimming removed 2 bases from V and 0 bases from J; junction bases left unmatched: 12. This CDR3 spans 19 amino acids. Here the CDR3 DNA reads TGCGCCAGCAGCTTTCTGCCCTTCGGGACAGGCTCGAACACCGGGGAGCTGTTTTTT. The encoded protein is CASSFLPFGTGSNTGELFF.

V gene TRBV2 combines with J gene TRBJ2-1, with D perhaps given as TRBD1 or TRBD2 (5 bases each). CDR3 length equals 16 residues. Between the trimmed V and J ends, which lost 6 bases and 6 bases, there was a span of 21 bases. Germline V lookup: CDR1 SNHLY, CDR2 FYNNEI. The CDR3 nucleotides read TGTGCCAGCAGCGGCGGCGGACTGACCGGGGCCAATGAGCAGTTCTTC. This codes for CASSGGGLTGANEQFF.

This sequence joins TRBV27 and TRBJ1-1; possible D gene TRBD1, 6 bases. Germline V gene sequence: CDR1 MNHEY, CDR2 SMNVEV (reference sequence). The CDR3 is 14 residues long. V gave up 6 bases and J gave up 0 bases, with 11 bases separating them. CDR3 loop: CASRGGTMNTEAFF. The CDR3 coding sequence is TGTGCCAGCAGAGGGGGGACCATGAACACTGAAGCTTTCTTT.

The J gene is TRBJ1-2, the V gene TRBV7-2, with 9 bases aligning to TRBD1. Germline assignment: CDR1 SGHTA and CDR2 FQGNSA. The J segment lost 3 bases and the V segment lost 5 bases, leaving 7 bases of the junction unmatched. CDR3 size: 15 residues. The CDR3 region has the DNA TGTGCCAGCAGCGCCGGATGGGACAGGGACTATGGCTACACCTTC. Translating gives CASSAGWDRDYGYTF.

This clone was picked up a small number of times. The rearrangement uses TRBV13 and TRBJ2-2; 10 positions match TRBD2. J gave up 6 bases and V 4 bases, and 5 bases lay outside the gene matches. The CDR3 sequence is 15 residues long. Germline CDR1 is PRHDT and CDR2 is FYEKMQ (reference sequence). CDR3 sequence (DNA): TGTGCCAGCAGCTCGTCAACTAGCGGGGCCGGGGAGCTGTTTTTT. Translation gives CASSSSTSGAGELFF.

The chain has TRBV5-1 and TRBJ2-1; TRBD2 matches at 13 bases. This CDR3 has 17 amino acids. The J segment lost 6 bases and the V segment lost 0 bases, leaving 6 bases of the junction unmatched. The germline gives CDR1 SGHRS, CDR2 YFSETQ. The CDR3 DNA reads TGCGCCAGCAGCTTGGACCCGACTAGCGGGGGGACCAATGAGCAGTTCTTC. It is translated as CASSLDPTSGGTNEQFF.

The chain uses TRBV6-5 and TRBJ1-6, with D possibly being TRBD1 (5 bases). V shed 6 bases and J shed 1 base, with 7 bases lying between them. This CDR3 is 14 amino acids long. Germline assignment: CDR1 MNHEY and CDR2 SVGAGI. The CDR3 is CASRGHSYNSPLHF. As DNA, the CDR3 is TGTGCCAGCAGGGGGCATTCCTATAATTCACCCCTCCACTTT.

J is TRBJ1-5 and V is TRBV6-5; D possibly corresponds to TRBD1 (5 bases). This CDR3 is built from 15 residues. Trimming removed 6 bases from V and 1 base from J, with 13 bases in between. Germline loops: CDR1 MNHEY, CDR2 SVGAGI. The CDR3 loop is CASRRGGRSNQPQHF. CDR3 bases: TGTGCCAGCAGAAGGGGAGGAAGGAGCAATCAGCCCCAGCATTTT.

This chain joins TRBV4-2 and TRBJ2-2; a possible D gene is TRBD1 (6 bases). CDR3 size: 13 residues. CDR1 is LGHNA, CDR2 YNFKEQ, per germline. V was pared by 6 bases and J by 3 bases, with 8 bases between. The DNA for the CDR3 is TGTGCCAGCAGGAACAGGGACACCGGGGAGCTGTTTTTT. This sequence encodes CASRNRDTGELFF.

The chain links TRBV6-1 to TRBJ1-4; D unclear. Trimming left V 6 bases short and J 0 bases short, with 2 bases between. CDR3 size: 12 residues. Per the germline V gene, CDR1 is MNHNS and CDR2 is SASEGT. CDR3 sequence: CASRATNEKLFF. In DNA, the CDR3 is TGTGCCAGCAGGGCAACTAATGAAAAACTGTTTTTT.

The J gene is TRBJ2-7, the V gene TRBV19, with D uncertain. CDR3 size: 16 residues. Germline V gives CDR1 LNHDA, CDR2 SQIVND (reference sequence). The V and J ends lost 1 base and 2 bases respectively, with 15 bases between them. DNA of the CDR3: TGTGCCAGTAGTATAGTTCATGGTCGAGCGACCTACGAGCAGTACTTC. Encoded protein: CASSIVHGRATYEQYF.

The V call is TRBV27, the J call TRBJ2-3; 8 bases are shared with TRBD1. After removal of 7 bases from V and 3 bases from J, the junction contained 6 bases not matched to a gene. Germline V lookup: CDR1 MNHEY, CDR2 SMNVEV (reference sequence). There are 14 residues in the CDR3. The CDR3 nucleotides read TGTGCCAGCACTCAGGGGGCAAGGACAGATACGCAGTATTTT. It codes for CASTQGARTDTQYF.

The rearrangement links TRBV7-2 to TRBJ1-5; possibly TRBD1 for D (6 bases). Germline V gene data show CDR1 as SGHTA and CDR2 as FQGNSA. The CDR3 length is 15 residues. V gave up 1 base and J gave up 6 bases, with 13 bases separating them. CDR3 nucleotide sequence: TGTGCCAGCAGCTTAGGGACAGCCCAAAGTCAGCCCCAGCATTTT. Translating gives CASSLGTAQSQPQHF.

This chain links TRBV5-1 with TRBJ2-7; D gene unclear. Trimming shortened V by 1 base and J by 3 bases, and 5 bases separated the two germline ends. From germline, CDR1 is SGHRS and CDR2 YFSETQ. This CDR3 has 12 residues. CDR3 sequence (DNA): TGCGCCAGCAGCTTGAACAACTACGAGCAGTACTTC. It codes for CASSLNNYEQYF.

Here the CDR3 reads CASSFTDGITMGTEAFF. CDR3 sequence (DNA): TGTGCCAGCAGCTTTACGGACGGGATAACAATGGGGACTGAAGCTTTCTTT. The chain uses TRBV9 and TRBJ1-1; D is unclear. Looked up from germline, CDR1 is SGDLS and CDR2 is YYNGEE. V lost 4 bases and J lost 5, with 24 bases in between. There are 17 residues in the CDR3.

The rearrangement uses TRBV7-6 and TRBJ1-5; the D is unclear. This CDR3 comprises 15 residues. The germline V gene encodes CDR1 SGHVS and CDR2 FNYEAQ. The V end was cut by 5 bases, the J end by 4 bases, with 15 bases between. As DNA, the CDR3 is TGTGCCAGCAGCCCAGCAGCGGGGAGGAATCAGCCCCAGCATTTT. Translation: CASSPAAGRNQPQHF.

The gene calls are TRBV7-2 and TRBJ1-3; D ambiguous. The CDR3 is 13 amino acids. Trimming removed 1 base from V and 1 base from J, with 2 bases in between. The germline V gene encodes CDR1 SGHTA and CDR2 FQGNSA. In nucleotides, the CDR3 is TGTGCCAGCAGCTTAGGTTCTGGAAACACCATATATTTT. It specifies CASSLGSGNTIYF.

This chain links TRBV18 with TRBJ1-6; 7 bases map to TRBD1. This CDR3 is built from 15 residues. CDR1 and CDR2 (germline): KGHSH, LQKENI. V shed 3 bases, J shed 5 bases, and the junction held 4 bases outside the gene matches. The CDR3 loop is CASSPKTGDNSPLHF. CDR3 nucleotides: TGTGCCAGCTCACCCAAAACAGGGGATAATTCACCCCTCCACTTT.

This clone was recorded a few times. The gene calls are TRBV7-8 and TRBJ1-1, with unresolved D. This CDR3 region has 14 residues. V lost 4 bases and J lost 2, with 11 bases in between. Germline V gene data show CDR1 as SGHVS and CDR2 as FQNEAQ. The CDR3 loop reads CASSSREGNTEAFF. CDR3 nucleotides: TGTGCCAGCAGCTCCCGGGAGGGAAACACTGAAGCTTTCTTT.